This TCR beta chain appears in the sequencing data of a study of shared clonotypes between healthy human individuals. Only CD45RO-negative cells positively selected for CCR7 counted as naive CD8 cells, so terminally differentiated effector memory CD45RA+ cells were excluded. Using immunoSEQ multiplex PCR, the repertoire was profiled, and TCRdb retains in-frame clones only, with some absent. The sample has roughly 2.1 million clones, about 92% seen once. Germline V CDR1 and CDR2: SGHAT, FQNNGV. This CDR3 spans 17 amino acids. J was trimmed by 8 bases and V by 5 bases; bases with no gene match: 16. The genes are TRBV11-2 and TRBJ2-1, with 9 positions matching TRBD2. This TCR was recovered from a man aged 18 to 29 in good health. Some clones in this sample may be carry-over from other donors' samples. The sequenced sample was naive CD8+ T cells from PBMCs. The CDR3 spells CASSRGVLGLAGHEQFF. The DNA for the CDR3 is TGTGCCAGCAGCAGGGGGGTACTGGGGCTAGCGGGGCATGAGCAGTTCTTC.